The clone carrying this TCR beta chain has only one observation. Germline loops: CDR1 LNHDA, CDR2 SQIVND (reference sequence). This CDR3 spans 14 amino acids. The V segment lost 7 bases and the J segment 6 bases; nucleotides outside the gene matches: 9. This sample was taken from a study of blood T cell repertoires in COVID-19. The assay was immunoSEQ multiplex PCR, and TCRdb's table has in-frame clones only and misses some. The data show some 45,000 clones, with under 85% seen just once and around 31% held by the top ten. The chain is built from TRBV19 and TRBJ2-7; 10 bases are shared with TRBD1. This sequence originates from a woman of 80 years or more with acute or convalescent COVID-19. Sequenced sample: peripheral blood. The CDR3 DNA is TGTGCCAGTAAGCCGGGACAGGGGCGGTTCGAGCAGTACTTC. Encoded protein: CASKPGQGRFEQYF.